The source of this TCR beta chain is a study of T cells in localized non-small cell lung cancer. Study results and caveats: Out of the top 100 tumor clones, a median around 57 were seen in adjacent lung. Clonality peaked in uninvolved adjacent lung rather than tumor.

Using immunoSEQ multiplex PCR, the repertoire was profiled, and TCRdb retains in-frame clones only, with some absent. The sample shows 52,000 or so clones, roughly 88% of them seen only once. To note about this clone: The antigen is not known.

Trimming left V 0 bases short and J 3 bases short, with 3 bases between. The CDR3 spans 12 residues. Per the germline V gene, CDR1 is SGHNT and CDR2 is YYREEE (reference sequence). Sample: peripheral blood, taken before any cancer treatment. This chain uses TRBV5-4 with TRBJ1-2, with D unresolved. The receptor was isolated from a male donor aged 60 or older with stage III squamous cell lung carcinoma. In nucleotides, the CDR3 is TGTGCCAGCAGCTTGGAACACTATGGCTACACCTTC. Its translation is CASSLEHYGYTF.